This record concerns one T cell receptor beta chain sequence. The sample originates from a study of blood T cell repertoires in COVID-19. This CDR3 contains 13 residues. Germline-derived CDR1 and CDR2 are SGDLS and YYNGEE. Trimming at V came to 4 bases and at J to 5 bases, leaving 4 bases not matched to a gene. Assay used: immunoSEQ multiplex PCR; TCRdb lists only in-frame clones, some missing. The sample comprises 150,000 to 200,000 clones, roughly 76% of which are singletons, and around 10% rests with the top ten. This receptor was obtained from a woman between 40 and 55 years old with COVID-19, enrolled during active disease. The chain links TRBV9 to TRBJ2-7; 9 bases are a match to TRBD1. Source material: peripheral blood. The CDR3 coding sequence is TGTGCCAGCAGCAGCGGACAGGGGCACGAGCAGTACTTC. Its protein is CASSSGQGHEQYF. The variable domain in full, with the rest retrieved from reference TRBV9 and TRBJ2-7, is DSGVTQTPKHLITATGQRVTLRCSPRSGDLSVYWYQQSLDQGLQFLIQYYNGEERAKGNILERFSAQQFPDLHSELNLSSLELGDSALYFCASSSGQGHEQYFGPGTRLTVT.